The entry below describes one TCR beta chain. What it binds is not known. This sample was included in a study of T cell responses to AZD1222 COVID-19 vaccine. Study in general: The study pooled second doses at about 4 or about 12 weeks.

The CDR3 length is 13 residues. Trimming stripped 3 bases from V and 5 bases from J, with 8 bases between. The germline V gene encodes CDR1 SGHNT and CDR2 YYREEE (reference sequence). Data came from immunoSEQ multiplex PCR; TCRdb stores just in-frame clones and leaves some out. The top ten clones hold 7.5% to 9.5% of a sample with 180,000 or so clones, just over 85% of them seen once. Study conclusions and caveats: White British people made up most donors, females outnumbered males, and clonal diversity was possibly underestimated. Per reports, nearly half of all spike-specific TCRs target regions that are unmutated in variants. Following two doses of AZD1222, Spike-specific TCR breadth and depth rose.

The J gene is TRBJ1-4, the V gene TRBV5-4; D remains unclear. This sequence was found in an adult in good health. The sequencing here drew on peripheral blood, taken on day 0 of AZD1222 vaccination. CDR3 nucleotide sequence: TGTGCCAGCAGCTCCCCCCTGAATGAAAAACTGTTTTTT. It specifies CASSSPLNEKLFF.